What follows is one T cell receptor beta chain and its context. The source of the sample is a study of blood T cell repertoires in COVID-19. Germline CDR1 is SEHNR and CDR2 is FQNEAQ (reference sequence). V trimming: 10 bases; J trimming: 3 bases; junction bases outside the gene matches: 7. The CDR3 loop spans 13 amino acids. Source study methods: Estimation of nucleated cell counts relied on the amplification of reference gene primers. Clones were read by immunoSEQ multiplex PCR, and TCRdb kept only the in-frame ones, dropping some. V, J and clone size derive from that table, while D and trimming were established from the DNA sequence. This table has about 110,000 clones, 75% to 90% appearing once.

The sample comprised peripheral blood. The sequence was obtained from a human donor in a cohort sampled during active COVID-19. The chain uses TRBV7-9 and TRBJ2-7; 9 nucleotides line up with TRBD1. This chain's CDR3 is CATHGQGNYEQYF. CDR3 nucleotide sequence: TGTGCCACACACGGACAGGGGAACTACGAGCAGTACTTC.